This T cell receptor (beta chain) was obtained from a study of cytomegalovirus exposure and HLA in healthy donors. Regarding the study as a whole: TCR beta chains associated with HLA were, in a later analysis, more clonally expanded than equally common others.

Regarding this clone: The antigen is undetermined.

The germline CDR1 and CDR2 sequences are MNHNS and SASEGT. V gave up 8 bases and J gave up 5 bases; unmatched junction bases: 10. The CDR3 sequence is 14 residues long. Vbeta (60) and Jbeta (13) primers were used in the PCR. Generated by immunoSEQ multiplex PCR, the TCRdb table keeps only in-frame clones and is missing some. The table has 150,000 to 200,000 clones, around 85% seen once; the top ten hold about 1.8%. V usage is TRBV6-1 and J usage is TRBJ1-2; 8 nucleotides match TRBD1. The TCR comes from a man aged 18 to 29 in good health and CMV-seronegative. Sequencing was performed on PBMCs. CDR3 coding DNA: TGTGCCAGCGAAAAGCCGGGACAGGCTTATGGCTACACCTTC. Translated: CASEKPGQAYGYTF.